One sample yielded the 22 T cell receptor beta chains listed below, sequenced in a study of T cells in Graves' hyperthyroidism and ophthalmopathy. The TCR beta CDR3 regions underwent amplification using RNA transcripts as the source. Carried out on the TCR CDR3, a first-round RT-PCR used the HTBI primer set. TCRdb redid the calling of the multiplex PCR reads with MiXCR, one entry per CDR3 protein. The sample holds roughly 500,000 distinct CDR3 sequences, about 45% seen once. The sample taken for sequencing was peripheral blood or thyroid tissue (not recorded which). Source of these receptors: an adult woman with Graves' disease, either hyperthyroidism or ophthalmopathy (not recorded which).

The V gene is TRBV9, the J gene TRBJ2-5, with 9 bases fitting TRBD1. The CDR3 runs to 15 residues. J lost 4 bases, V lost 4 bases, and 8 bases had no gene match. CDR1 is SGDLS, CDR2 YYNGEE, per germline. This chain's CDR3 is CASSPRLDRGETQYF. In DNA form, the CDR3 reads TGTGCCAGCAGCCCGCGACTGGACAGGGGAGAGACCCAGTACTTC. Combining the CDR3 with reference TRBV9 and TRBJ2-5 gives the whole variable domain DSGVTQTPKHLITATGQRVTLRCSPRSGDLSVYWYQQSLDQGLQFLIQYYNGEERAKGNILERFSAQQFPDLHSELNLSSLELGDSALYFCASSPRLDRGETQYFGPGTRLLVL.

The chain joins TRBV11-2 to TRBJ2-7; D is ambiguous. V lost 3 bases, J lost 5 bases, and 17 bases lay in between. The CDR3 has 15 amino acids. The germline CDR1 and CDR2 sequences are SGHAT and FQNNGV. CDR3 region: CASSLKHATFHEQYF. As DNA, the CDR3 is TGTGCCAGCAGCTTGAAACATGCGACCTTTCACGAGCAGTACTTC.

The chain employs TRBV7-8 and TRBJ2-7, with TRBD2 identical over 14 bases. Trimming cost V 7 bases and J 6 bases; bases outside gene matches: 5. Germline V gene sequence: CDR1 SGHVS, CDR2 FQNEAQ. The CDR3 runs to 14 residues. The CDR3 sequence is CASNFGTSGSEQYF. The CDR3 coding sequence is TGTGCCAGCAATTTCGGGACTAGCGGGAGCGAGCAGTACTTC.

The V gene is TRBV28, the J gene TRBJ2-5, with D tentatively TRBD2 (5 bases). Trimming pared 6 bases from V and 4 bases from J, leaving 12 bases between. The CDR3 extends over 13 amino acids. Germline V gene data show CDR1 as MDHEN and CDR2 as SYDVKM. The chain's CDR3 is CASRERAGETQYF. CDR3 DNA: TGTGCCAGCAGAGAGAGGGCGGGAGAGACCCAGTACTTC. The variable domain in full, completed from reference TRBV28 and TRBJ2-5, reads DVKVTQSSRYLVKRTGEKVFLECVQDMDHENMFWYRQDPGLGLRLIYFSYDVKMKEKGDIPEGYSVSREKKERFSLILESASTNQTSMYLCASRERAGETQYFGPGTRLLVL.

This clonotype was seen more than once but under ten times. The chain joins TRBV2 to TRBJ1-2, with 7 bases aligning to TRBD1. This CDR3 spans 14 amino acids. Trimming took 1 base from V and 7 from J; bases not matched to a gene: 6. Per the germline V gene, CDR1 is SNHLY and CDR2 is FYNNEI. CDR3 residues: CASSEGDSLAGYTF. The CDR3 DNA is TGTGCCAGCAGTGAAGGGGACAGCCTAGCTGGCTACACCTTC.

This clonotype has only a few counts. CDR3 loop: CASSPEPGRPYEQYF. The CDR3 nucleotides are TGTGCCAGCTCACCAGAGCCAGGGAGGCCCTACGAGCAGTACTTC. This chain connects TRBV18 to TRBJ2-7; weak D call: TRBD2 (6 bases). V gave up 2 bases and J gave up 2 bases, with 13 bases separating them. The length of the CDR3 is 15 residues. CDR1 and CDR2 from the germline V gene are KGHSH and LQKENI.

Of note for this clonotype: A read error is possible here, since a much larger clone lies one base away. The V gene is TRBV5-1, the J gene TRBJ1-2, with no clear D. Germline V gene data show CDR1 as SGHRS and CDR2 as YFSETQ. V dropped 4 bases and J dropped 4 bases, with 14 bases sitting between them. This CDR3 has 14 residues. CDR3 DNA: TGCGCCAGCAGCCCCTTCGGGTCGGTCTATGGCTACACCTTC. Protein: CASSPFGSVYGYTF.

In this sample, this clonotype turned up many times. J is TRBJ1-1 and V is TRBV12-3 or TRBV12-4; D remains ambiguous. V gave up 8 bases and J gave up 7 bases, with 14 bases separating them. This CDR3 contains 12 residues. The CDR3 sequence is CASSALLGEAFF. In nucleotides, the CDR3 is TGTGCCAGCTCGGCCCTCCTCGGTGAAGCTTTCTTT.

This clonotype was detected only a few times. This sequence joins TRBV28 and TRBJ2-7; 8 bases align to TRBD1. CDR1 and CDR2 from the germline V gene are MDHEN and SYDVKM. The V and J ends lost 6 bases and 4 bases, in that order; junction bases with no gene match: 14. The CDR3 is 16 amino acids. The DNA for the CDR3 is TGTGCCAGCAGATCGGACAGGGCCGTGAGAGGATACGAGCAGTACTTC. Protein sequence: CASRSDRAVRGYEQYF.

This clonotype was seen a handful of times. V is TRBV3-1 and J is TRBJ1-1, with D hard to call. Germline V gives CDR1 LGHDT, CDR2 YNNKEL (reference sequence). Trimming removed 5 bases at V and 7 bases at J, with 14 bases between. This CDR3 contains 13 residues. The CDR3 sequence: CASSKAPGSEAFF. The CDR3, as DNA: TGTGCCAGCAGCAAAGCACCGGGGAGTGAAGCTTTCTTT. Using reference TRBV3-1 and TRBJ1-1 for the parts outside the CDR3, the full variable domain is DTAVSQTPKYLVTQMGNDKSIKCEQNLGHDTMYWYKQDSKKFLKIMFSYNNKELIINETVPNRFSPKSPDKAHLNLHINSLELGDSAVYFCASSKAPGSEAFFGQGTRLTVV.

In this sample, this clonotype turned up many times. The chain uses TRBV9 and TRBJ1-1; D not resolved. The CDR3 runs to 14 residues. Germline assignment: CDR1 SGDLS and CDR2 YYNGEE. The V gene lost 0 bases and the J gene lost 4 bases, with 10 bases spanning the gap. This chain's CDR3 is CASSVGEGVTEAFF. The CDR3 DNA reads TGTGCCAGCAGCGTAGGAGAGGGAGTCACTGAAGCTTTCTTT.

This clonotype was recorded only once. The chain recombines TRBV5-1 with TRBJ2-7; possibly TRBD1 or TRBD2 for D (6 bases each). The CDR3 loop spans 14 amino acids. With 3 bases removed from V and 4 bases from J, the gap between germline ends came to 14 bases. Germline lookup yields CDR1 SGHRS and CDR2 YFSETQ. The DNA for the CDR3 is TGCGCCAGCAGCTCAAACAGGGCGGGGTACGAGCAGTACTTC. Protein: CASSSNRAGYEQYF. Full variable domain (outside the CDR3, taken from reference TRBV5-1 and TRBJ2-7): KAGVTQTPRYLIKTRGQQVTLSCSPISGHRSVSWYQQTPGQGLQFLFEYFSETQRNKGNFPGRFSGRQFSNSRSEMNVSTLELGDSALYLCASSSNRAGYEQYFGPGTRLTVT.

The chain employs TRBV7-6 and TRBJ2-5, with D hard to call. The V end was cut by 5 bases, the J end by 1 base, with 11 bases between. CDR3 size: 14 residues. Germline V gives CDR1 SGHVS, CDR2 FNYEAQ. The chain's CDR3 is CASSRGPSQETQYF. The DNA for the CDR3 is TGTGCCAGCAGCCGTGGACCCTCCCAAGAGACCCAGTACTTC.

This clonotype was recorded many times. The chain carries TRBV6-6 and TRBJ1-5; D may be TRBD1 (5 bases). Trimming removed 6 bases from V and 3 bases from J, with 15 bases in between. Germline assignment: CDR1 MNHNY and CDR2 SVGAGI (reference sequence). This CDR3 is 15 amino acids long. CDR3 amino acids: CASRKKGTDNQPQHF. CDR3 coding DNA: TGTGCCAGCAGGAAGAAGGGGACTGACAATCAGCCCCAGCATTTT.

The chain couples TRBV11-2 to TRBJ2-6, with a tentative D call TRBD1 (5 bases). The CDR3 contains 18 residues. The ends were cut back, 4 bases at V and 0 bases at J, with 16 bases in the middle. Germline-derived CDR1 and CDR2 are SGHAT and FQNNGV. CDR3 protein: CASSWPATEFSGANVLTF. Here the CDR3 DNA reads TGTGCCAGCAGCTGGCCGGCGACAGAGTTCTCTGGGGCCAACGTCCTGACTTTC. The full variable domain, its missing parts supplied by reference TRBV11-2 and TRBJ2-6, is EAGVAQSPRYKIIEKRQSVAFWCNPISGHATLYWYQQILGQGPKLLIQFQNNGVVDDSQLPKDRFSAERLKGVDSTLKIQPAKLEDSAVYLCASSWPATEFSGANVLTFGAGSRLTVL.

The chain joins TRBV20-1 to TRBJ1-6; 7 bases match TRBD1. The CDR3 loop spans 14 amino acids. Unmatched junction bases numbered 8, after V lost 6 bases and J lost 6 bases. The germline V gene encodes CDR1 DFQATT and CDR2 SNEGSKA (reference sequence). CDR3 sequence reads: CSARPTGSNSPLHF. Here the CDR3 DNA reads TGCAGTGCCCGCCCGACAGGGTCTAATTCACCCCTCCACTTT.

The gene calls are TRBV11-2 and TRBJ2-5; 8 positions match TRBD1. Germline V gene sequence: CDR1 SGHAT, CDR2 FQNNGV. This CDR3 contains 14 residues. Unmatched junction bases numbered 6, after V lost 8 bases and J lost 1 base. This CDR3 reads CASGTGQAQETQYF. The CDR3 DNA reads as TGTGCCAGCGGGACGGGACAGGCCCAAGAGACCCAGTACTTC.

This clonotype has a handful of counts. In DNA form, the CDR3 reads TGCAGTGCTAGAGAGTCGGGTTTCTCCAATCAGCCCCAGCATTTT. Its translation is CSARESGFSNQPQHF. The chain employs TRBV20-1 and TRBJ1-5; no clear D. V lost 0 bases to trimming and J lost 3 bases, with 12 bases between them. The CDR3 extends over 15 amino acids. Germline V lookup: CDR1 DFQATT, CDR2 SNEGSKA (reference sequence).

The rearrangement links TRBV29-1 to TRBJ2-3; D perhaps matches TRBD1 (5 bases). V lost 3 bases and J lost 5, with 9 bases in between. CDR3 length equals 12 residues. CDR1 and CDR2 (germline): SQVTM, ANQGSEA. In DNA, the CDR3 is TGCAGCGTTGACAGGGTTGGAGATACGCAGTATTTT. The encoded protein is CSVDRVGDTQYF.

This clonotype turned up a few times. The CDR3 protein is CASSKGTGGIQETQYF. The DNA for the CDR3 is TGTGCCAGCAGTAAAGGGACAGGGGGCATCCAAGAGACCCAGTACTTC. This chain links TRBV2 with TRBJ2-5, with 12 positions matching TRBD1. The V segment lost 5 bases and the J segment 1 base; nucleotides outside the gene matches: 5. CDR1 and CDR2 (germline): SNHLY, FYNNEI. This CDR3 is built from 16 residues. The complete variable domain, with remaining parts taken from reference TRBV2 and TRBJ2-5, reads EPEVTQTPSHQVTQMGQEVILRCVPISNHLYFYWYRQILGQKVEFLVSFYNNEISEKSEIFDDQFSVERPDGSNFTLKIRSTKLEDSAMYFCASSKGTGGIQETQYFGPGTRLLVL.

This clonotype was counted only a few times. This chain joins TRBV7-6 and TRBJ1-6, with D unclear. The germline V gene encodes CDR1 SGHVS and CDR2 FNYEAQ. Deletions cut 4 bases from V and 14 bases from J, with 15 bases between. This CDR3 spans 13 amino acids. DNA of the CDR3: TGTGCCAGCAGCTCAGACCTGGAGGGAACCCTCCACTTT. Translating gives CASSSDLEGTLHF.

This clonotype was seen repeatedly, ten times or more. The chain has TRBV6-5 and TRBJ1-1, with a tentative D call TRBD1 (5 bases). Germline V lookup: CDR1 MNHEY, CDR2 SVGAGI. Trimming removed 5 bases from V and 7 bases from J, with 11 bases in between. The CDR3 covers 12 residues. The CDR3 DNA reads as TGTGCCAGCAGTGGCCGGGACTTTGAAGCTTTCTTT. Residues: CASSGRDFEAFF.